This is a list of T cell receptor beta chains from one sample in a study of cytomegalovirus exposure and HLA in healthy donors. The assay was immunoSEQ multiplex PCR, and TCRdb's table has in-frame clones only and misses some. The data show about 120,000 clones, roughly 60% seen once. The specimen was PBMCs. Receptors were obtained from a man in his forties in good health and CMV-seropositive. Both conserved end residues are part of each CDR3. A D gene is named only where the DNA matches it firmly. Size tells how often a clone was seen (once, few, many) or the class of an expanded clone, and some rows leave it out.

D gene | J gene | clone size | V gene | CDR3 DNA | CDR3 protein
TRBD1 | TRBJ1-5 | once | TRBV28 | TGTGCCAGCAGTTTAAAGACAGGGGCTCTTAGCAATCAGCCCCAGCATTTT | CASSLKTGALSNQPQHF
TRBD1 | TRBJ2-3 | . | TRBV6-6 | TGTGCCAGCAGCCCCCGAGGACAGGCGACTACAGATACGCAGTATTTT | CASSPRGQATTDTQYF
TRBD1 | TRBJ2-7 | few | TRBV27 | TGTGCCAGCAGTCCACAGGGGGCGCCGGAATACGAGCAGTACTTC | CASSPQGAPEYEQYF
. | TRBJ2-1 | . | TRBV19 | TGTGCCAGTAGTATGGCCGGGAATGAGCAGTTCTTC | CASSMAGNEQFF
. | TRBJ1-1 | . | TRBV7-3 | TGTGCCAGCAGCTTAAACCCAGGATCGAACACTGAAGCTTTCTTT | CASSLNPGSNTEAFF
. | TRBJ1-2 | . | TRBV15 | TGTGCCACCAGCAGAGCCAGACACGGGGGGCTGGGAGGCTACACCTTC | CATSRARHGGLGGYTF
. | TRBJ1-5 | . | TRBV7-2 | TGTGCCAGCAGCTTCGTGTACGAGGGAAATCAGCCCCAGCATTTT | CASSFVYEGNQPQHF
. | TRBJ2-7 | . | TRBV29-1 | TGCAGCGTTGATGGGGGGGGGCCCGGCTCCTACGAGCAGTACTTC | CSVDGGGPGSYEQYF
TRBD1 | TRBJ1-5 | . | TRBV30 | TGTGCCTGGAGTCAACGAATCCGGGACAGGTCTTACCGGGTCCAGCCCCAGCATTTT | CAWSQRIRDRSYRVQPQHF
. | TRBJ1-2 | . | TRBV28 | TGTGCCAGCAGTTTGGACAGCCTAAACTATGGCTACACCTTC | CASSLDSLNYGYTF
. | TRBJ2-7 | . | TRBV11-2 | TGTGCCAGCAGTCTAGCGCCGACCTCCTACGAGCAGTACTTC | CASSLAPTSYEQYF
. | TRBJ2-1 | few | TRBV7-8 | TGTGCCAGCAGCTTAGATCTACCCCCCCACAATGAGCAGTTCTTC | CASSLDLPPHNEQFF
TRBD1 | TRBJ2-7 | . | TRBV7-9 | TGTGCCAGCAGCTTATGGGGACAGGCCTACGAGCAGTACTTC | CASSLWGQAYEQYF
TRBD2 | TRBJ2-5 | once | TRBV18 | TGTGCCAGCTCACCAGTAGCGGGGTTGCAAGAGACCCAGTACTTC | CASSPVAGLQETQYF
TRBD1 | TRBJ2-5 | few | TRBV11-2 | TGTGCCAGCAGCCGACTGACAGGGGGCATGGGAGAGACCCAGTACTTC | CASSRLTGGMGETQYF
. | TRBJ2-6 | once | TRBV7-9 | TGTGCCAGCAGGGGGACTCGTGGGGCCAACGTCCTGACTTTC | CASRGTRGANVLTF
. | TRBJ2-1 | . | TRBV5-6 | TGTGCCAGCAGCTCACTTATGAGGTCCCACCTTGAGTTCTTC | CASSSLMRSHLEFF
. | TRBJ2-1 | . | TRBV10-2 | TGCGCCAGCGAGGGACTCTACAATGAGCAGTTCTTC | CASEGLYNEQFF
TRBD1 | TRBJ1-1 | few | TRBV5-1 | TGCGCCAGCAGCACGTCGGGACAGATGAACACTGAAGCTTTCTTT | CASSTSGQMNTEAFF
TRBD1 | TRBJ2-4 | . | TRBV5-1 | TGCGCCAGCAGCTGGACAGGGGAAAACATTCAGTACTTC | CASSWTGENIQYF
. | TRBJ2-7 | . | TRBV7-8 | TGTGCCAGCAGCTTAGTAGGTGGGCCTCGGAACGAGCAGTACTTC | CASSLVGGPRNEQYF
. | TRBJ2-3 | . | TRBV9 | TGTGCCAGCAGCCCAGTTGGCCGTAGCACAGATACGCAGTATTTT | CASSPVGRSTDTQYF
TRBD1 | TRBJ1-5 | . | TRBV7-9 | TGTGCCAGCAGCCCGACAGGGTCTCAGCCCCAGCATTTT | CASSPTGSQPQHF
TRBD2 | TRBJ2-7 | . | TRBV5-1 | TGCGCCAGCAGCCCGACTAGCGGGAGGGTCTACGAGCAGTACTTC | CASSPTSGRVYEQYF
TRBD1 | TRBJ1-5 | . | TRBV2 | TGTGCCAGCAAACCGGGACAGGCCAGATTGTATAGCAATCAGCCCCAGCATTTT | CASKPGQARLYSNQPQHF
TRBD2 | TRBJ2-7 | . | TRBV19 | TGTGCCAGTACCGGTAGCGGGAGTTACGAGCAGTACTTC | CASTGSGSYEQYF
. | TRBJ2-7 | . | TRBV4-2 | TGTGCCAGCAGCCAAGAAACCGCAGGGAGGTCCTACGAGCAGTACTTC | CASSQETAGRSYEQYF
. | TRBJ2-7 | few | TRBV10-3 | TGTGCCATCAGCGGTACTCATAGCGGCAACCTTTCCTACGAGCAGTACTTC | CAISGTHSGNLSYEQYF
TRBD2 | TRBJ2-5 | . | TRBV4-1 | TGCGCCAGCAGCCAAGAACCTGCCGGGGGGATCGAAGAGACCCAGTACTTC | CASSQEPAGGIEETQYF
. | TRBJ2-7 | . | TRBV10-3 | TGTGCCATCAGTGAGTCCTGGGGTATCAAGGGGGAGCAGTACTTC | CAISESWGIKGEQYF
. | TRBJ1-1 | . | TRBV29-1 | TGCAGCGTTGCCAAGAAGATGGAGACGGGAGCTTTCTTT | CSVAKKMETGAFF
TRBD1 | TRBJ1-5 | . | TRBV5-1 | TGCGCCAGCAGCTGGGGGACAGGGCGAAATCAGCCCCAGCATTTT | CASSWGTGRNQPQHF
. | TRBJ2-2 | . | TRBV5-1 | TGCGCCAGCAGCTTGGCCCAGGGTGGTAACACCGGGGAGCTGTTTTTT | CASSLAQGGNTGELFF
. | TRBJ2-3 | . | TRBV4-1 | TGCGCCAGCACCCCTGGTAAGGGGCGGGACACAGATACGCAGTATTTT | CASTPGKGRDTDTQYF
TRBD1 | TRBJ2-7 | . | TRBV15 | TGTGCCACCAGCAGACCGGGACAGGGCCTCTACGAGCAGTACTTC | CATSRPGQGLYEQYF
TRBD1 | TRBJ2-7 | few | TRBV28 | TGTGCCAGCAGTTTAGGGACAGGGGCATCCTACGAGCAGTACTTC | CASSLGTGASYEQYF
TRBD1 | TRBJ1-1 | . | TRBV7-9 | TGTGCCAGCAGCTTAGGGACAGGCCGAGGGGGGAACACTGAAGCTTTCTTT | CASSLGTGRGGNTEAFF
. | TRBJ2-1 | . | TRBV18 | TGTGCCAGCTCGGCTGGCGGAGAGCAGTTCTTC | CASSAGGEQFF
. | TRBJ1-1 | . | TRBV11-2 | TGTGCCAGCAGCTTAGGTGGAGGGCACGACACTGAAGCTTTCTTT | CASSLGGGHDTEAFF
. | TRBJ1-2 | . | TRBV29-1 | TGCAGCGTCGAGGGGGGGGCAGACGATGGCTACACCTTC | CSVEGGADDGYTF
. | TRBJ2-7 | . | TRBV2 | TGTGCCAGCAGTGTTAGGGGATACGAGCAGTACTTC | CASSVRGYEQYF
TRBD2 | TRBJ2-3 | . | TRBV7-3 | TGTGCCAGCAGCTTAACCGGAGCGGGGGGGCCAGGTACGCAGTATTTT | CASSLTGAGGPGTQYF
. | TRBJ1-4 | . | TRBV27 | TGTGCCAGCAGCCATCGCAGGTCCGCTAATGAAAAACTGTTTTTT | CASSHRRSANEKLFF
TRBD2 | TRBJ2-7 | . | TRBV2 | TGTGCCAGCAGTGGGACTAGCGATGGGGGCGAGCAGTACTTC | CASSGTSDGGEQYF
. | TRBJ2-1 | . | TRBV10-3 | TGTGCCATCATGGCTAGCTCCTACAATGAGCAGTTCTTC | CAIMASSYNEQFF
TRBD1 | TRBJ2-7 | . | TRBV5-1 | TGCGCCAGCACCGGACCTTTGCCCGGGACAGGGATATACGAGCAGTACTTC | CASTGPLPGTGIYEQYF
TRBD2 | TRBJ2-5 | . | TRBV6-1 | TGTGCCAGCAGTTCAGCGGGAGAGGGAGAGACCCAGTACTTC | CASSSAGEGETQYF
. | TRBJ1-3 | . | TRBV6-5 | TGTGCCAGCAGTCCGGGGGACGGCGGAAACACCATATATTTT | CASSPGDGGNTIYF
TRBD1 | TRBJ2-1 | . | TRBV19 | TGTGCCAGTAGTATTGGACAGGGGGGCTCCTACAATGAGCAGTTCTTC | CASSIGQGGSYNEQFF
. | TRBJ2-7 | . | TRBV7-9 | TGTGCCAGCAGCTTAGATTCAGGGAACGAGCAGTACTTC | CASSLDSGNEQYF
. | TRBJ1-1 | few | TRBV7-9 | TGTGCCAGCAGCTACCGATCCCAGGGATTGAACACTGAAGCTTTCTTT | CASSYRSQGLNTEAFF